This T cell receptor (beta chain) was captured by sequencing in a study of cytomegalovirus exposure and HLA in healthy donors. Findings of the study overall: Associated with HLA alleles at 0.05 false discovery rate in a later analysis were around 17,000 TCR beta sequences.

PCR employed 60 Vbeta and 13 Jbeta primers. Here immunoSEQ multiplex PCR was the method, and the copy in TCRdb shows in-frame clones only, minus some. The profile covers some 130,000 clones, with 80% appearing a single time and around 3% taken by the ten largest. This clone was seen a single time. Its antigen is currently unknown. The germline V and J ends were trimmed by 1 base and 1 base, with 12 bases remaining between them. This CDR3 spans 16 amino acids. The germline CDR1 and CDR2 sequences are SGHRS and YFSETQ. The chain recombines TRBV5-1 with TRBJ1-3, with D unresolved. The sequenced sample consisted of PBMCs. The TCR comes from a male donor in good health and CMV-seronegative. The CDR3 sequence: CASSLTTVGSGNTIYF. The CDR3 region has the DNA TGCGCCAGCAGCTTGACTACCGTTGGATCTGGAAACACCATATATTTT.